This TCR beta chain was recovered during a study of read filtering for tumor transcriptome and immune sequencing. Study background: DNase treatment preceded whole-transcriptome library preparation.

This clonotype came up many times. The antigen is unknown. General observations from the study: In IR-seq, single-read clonotypes were roughly 80% of clonotypes but about 3.5% of reads.

This library used around 400 ng RNA and molecular barcoded adaptors spanning alpha/delta and beta/gamma chains. TCRdb recomputed calls from the reads with MiXCR, one row per CDR3 protein. The sample lists around 41,000 distinct CDR3 sequences; about 14% were seen once. The germline V gene encodes CDR1 SGHAT and CDR2 FQNNGV. CDR3 length: 11 amino acids. Trimming stripped 2 bases from V and 13 bases from J, with 8 bases between. V gene TRBV11-2 combines with J gene TRBJ2-2; a possible D gene is TRBD2 (5 bases). Sample: a population of CD138-negative cells sorted from bone marrow. The TCR was taken from a donor aged 40 or over with multiple myeloma. The chain's CDR3 is CASSLKDLLFF. The CDR3 DNA sequence: TGTGCCAGCAGCTTAAAGGACTTGCTGTTTTTT.